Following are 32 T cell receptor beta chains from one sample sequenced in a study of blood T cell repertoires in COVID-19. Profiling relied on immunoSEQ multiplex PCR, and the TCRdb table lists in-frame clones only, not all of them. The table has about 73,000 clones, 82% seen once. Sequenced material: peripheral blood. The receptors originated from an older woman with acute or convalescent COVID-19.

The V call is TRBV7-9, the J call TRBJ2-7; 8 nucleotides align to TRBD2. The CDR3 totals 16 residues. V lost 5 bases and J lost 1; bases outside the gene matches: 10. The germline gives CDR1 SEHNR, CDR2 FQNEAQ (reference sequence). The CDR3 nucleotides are TGTGCCAGCAGCCCAGCTACTAGCGGAGGTTCCTACGAGCAGTACTTC. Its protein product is CASSPATSGGSYEQYF.

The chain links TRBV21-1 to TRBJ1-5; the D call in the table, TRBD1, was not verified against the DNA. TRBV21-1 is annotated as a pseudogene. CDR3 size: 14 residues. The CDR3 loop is CACRTGVGKEPQHF. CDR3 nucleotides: TGTGCCTGCCGAACAGGGGTCGGGAAGGAGCCCCAGCATTTT.

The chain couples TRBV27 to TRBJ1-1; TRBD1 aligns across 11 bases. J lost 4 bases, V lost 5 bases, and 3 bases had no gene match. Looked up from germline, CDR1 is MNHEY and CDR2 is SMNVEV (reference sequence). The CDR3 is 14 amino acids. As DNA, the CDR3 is TGTGCCAGCAGTATAGGGACAGGGGGCACTGAAGCTTTCTTT. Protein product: CASSIGTGGTEAFF.

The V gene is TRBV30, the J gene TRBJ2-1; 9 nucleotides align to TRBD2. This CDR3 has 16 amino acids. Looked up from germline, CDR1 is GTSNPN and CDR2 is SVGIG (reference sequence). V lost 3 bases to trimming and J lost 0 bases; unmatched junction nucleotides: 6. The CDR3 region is CAWSDLAGSSYNEQFF. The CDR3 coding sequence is TGTGCCTGGAGCGACCTAGCGGGGAGCTCCTACAATGAGCAGTTCTTC. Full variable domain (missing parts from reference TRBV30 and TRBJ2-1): SQTIHQWPATLVQPVGSPLSLECTVEGTSNPNLYWYRQAAGRGLQLLFYSVGIGQISSEVPQNLSASRPQDRQFILSSKKLLLSDSGFYLCAWSDLAGSSYNEQFFGPGTRLTVL.

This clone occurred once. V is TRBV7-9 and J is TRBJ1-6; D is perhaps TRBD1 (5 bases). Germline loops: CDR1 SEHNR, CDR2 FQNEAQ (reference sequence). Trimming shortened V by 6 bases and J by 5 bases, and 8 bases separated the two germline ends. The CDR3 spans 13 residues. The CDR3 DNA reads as TGTGCCAGCAGACAGGTGGATAATTCACCCCTCCACTTT. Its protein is CASRQVDNSPLHF.

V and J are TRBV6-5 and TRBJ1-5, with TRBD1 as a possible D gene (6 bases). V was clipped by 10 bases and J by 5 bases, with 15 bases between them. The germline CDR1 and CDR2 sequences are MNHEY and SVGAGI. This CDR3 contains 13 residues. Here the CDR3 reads CATTNRADQPQHF. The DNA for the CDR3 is TGTGCCACCACGAACAGGGCTGATCAGCCCCAGCATTTT.

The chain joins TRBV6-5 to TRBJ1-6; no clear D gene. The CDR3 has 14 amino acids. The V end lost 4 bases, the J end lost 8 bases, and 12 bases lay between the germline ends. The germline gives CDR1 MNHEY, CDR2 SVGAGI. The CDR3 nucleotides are TGTGCCAGCAGTTTGAGGGAGAAGGATTCACCCCTCCACTTT. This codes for CASSLREKDSPLHF.

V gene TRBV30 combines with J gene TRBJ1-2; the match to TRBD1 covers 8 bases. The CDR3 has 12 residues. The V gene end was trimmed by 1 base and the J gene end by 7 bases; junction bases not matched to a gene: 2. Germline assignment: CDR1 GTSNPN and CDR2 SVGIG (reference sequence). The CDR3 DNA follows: TGTGCCTGGAGTGGGACAGGGACTGGCTACACCTTC. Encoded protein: CAWSGTGTGYTF.

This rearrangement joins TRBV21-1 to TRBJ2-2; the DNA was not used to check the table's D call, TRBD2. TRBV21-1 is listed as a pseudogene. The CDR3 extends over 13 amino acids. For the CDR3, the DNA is TGTGCCAGCCGAACGAGACTTACCGGGGAGCTGTTTTTT. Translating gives CASRTRLTGELFF.

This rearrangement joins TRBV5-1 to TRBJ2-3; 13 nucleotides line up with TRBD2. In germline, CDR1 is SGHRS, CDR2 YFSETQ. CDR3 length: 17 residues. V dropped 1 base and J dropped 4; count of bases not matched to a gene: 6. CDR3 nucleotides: TGCGCCAGCAGCTTGCCTGGACTAGCGGGGGTGTCAGATACGCAGTATTTT. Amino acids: CASSLPGLAGVSDTQYF.

This chain's CDR3 is CASSENFGAPGYTF. Written as DNA, the CDR3 is TGTGCCAGCAGTGAAAACTTCGGTGCTCCTGGCTACACCTTC. V and J are TRBV6-1 and TRBJ1-2; D is undetermined. With 2 bases removed from V and 7 bases from J, the gap between germline ends came to 14 bases. The CDR3 loop spans 14 amino acids. Germline assignment: CDR1 MNHNS and CDR2 SASEGT.

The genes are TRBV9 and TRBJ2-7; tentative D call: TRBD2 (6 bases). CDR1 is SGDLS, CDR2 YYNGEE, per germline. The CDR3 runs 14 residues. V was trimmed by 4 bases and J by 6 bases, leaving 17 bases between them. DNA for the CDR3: TGTGCCAGCAGCCCGAAGACGGGGGTCAGCGAGCAGTACTTC. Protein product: CASSPKTGVSEQYF.

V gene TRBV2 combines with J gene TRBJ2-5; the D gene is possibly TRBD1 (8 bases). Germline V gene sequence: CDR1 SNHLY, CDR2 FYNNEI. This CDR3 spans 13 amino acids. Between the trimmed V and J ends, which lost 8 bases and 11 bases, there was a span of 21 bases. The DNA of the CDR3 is TGTGCCAGCGGGCGGCAGGGGGCGGGGGAGCAGTACTTC. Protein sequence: CASGRQGAGEQYF. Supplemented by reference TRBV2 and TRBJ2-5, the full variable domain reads EPEVTQTPSHQVTQMGQEVILRCVPISNHLYFYWYRQILGQKVEFLVSFYNNEISEKSEIFDDQFSVERPDGSNFTLKIRSTKLEDSAMYFCASGRQGAGEQYFGPGTRLLVL.

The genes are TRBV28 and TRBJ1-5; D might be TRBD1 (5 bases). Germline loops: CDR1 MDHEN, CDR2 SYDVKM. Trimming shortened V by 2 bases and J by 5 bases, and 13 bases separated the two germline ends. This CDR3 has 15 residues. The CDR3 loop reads CASSLGPGEDQPQHF. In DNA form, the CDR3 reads TGTGCCAGCAGTTTAGGCCCGGGGGAGGATCAGCCCCAGCATTTT. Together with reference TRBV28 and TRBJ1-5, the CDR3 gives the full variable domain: DVKVTQSSRYLVKRTGEKVFLECVQDMDHENMFWYRQDPGLGLRLIYFSYDVKMKEKGDIPEGYSVSREKKERFSLILESASTNQTSMYLCASSLGPGEDQPQHFGDGTRLSIL.

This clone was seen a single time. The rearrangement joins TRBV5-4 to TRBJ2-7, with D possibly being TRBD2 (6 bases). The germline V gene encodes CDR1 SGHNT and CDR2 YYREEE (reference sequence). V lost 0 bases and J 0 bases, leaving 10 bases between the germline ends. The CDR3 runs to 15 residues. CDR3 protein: CASSLVSGGSYEQYF. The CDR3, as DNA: TGTGCCAGCAGCTTGGTTAGCGGAGGCTCCTACGAGCAGTACTTC.

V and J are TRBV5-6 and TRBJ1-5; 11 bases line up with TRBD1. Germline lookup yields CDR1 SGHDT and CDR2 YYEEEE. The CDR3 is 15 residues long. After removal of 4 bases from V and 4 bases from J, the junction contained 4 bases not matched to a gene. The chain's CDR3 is CASSRDRGKNQPQHF. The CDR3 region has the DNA TGTGCCAGCAGCAGGGACAGGGGGAAAAATCAGCCCCAGCATTTT.

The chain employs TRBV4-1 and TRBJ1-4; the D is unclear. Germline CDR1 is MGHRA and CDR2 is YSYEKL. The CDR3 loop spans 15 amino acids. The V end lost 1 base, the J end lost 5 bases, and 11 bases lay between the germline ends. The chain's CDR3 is CASSQGQQINEKLFF. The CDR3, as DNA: TGCGCCAGCAGCCAAGGACAACAGATAAATGAAAAACTGTTTTTT.

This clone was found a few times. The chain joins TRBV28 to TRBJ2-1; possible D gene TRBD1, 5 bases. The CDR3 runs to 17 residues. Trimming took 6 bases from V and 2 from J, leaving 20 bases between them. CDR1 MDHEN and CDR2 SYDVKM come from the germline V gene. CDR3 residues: CASRSTQGFSPYNEQFF. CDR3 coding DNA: TGTGCCAGCAGATCCACCCAGGGCTTCTCGCCCTACAATGAGCAGTTCTTC. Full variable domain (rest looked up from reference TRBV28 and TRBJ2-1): DVKVTQSSRYLVKRTGEKVFLECVQDMDHENMFWYRQDPGLGLRLIYFSYDVKMKEKGDIPEGYSVSREKKERFSLILESASTNQTSMYLCASRSTQGFSPYNEQFFGPGTRLTVL.

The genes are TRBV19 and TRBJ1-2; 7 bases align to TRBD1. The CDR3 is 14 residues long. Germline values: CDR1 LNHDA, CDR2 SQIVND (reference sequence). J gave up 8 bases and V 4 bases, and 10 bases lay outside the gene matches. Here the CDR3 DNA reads TGTGCCAGTAGTAGGGGCAGGGGGTTAATCGGCTACACCTTC. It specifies CASSRGRGLIGYTF. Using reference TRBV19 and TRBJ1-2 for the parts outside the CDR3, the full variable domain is DGGITQSPKYLFRKEGQNVTLSCEQNLNHDAMYWYRQDPGQGLRLIYYSQIVNDFQKGDIAEGYSVSREKKESFPLTVTSAQKNPTAFYLCASSRGRGLIGYTFGSGTRLTVV.

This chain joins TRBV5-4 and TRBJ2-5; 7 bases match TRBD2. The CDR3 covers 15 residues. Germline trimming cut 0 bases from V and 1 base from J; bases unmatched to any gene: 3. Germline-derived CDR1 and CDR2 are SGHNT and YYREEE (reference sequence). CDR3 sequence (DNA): TGTGCCAGCAGCTTGGCTGGGAGGGGCCAAGAGACCCAGTACTTC. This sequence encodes CASSLAGRGQETQYF.

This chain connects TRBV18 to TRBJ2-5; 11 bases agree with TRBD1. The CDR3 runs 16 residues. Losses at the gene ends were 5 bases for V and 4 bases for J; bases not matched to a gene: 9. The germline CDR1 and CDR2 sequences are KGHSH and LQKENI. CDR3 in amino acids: CASSDGQGALRETQYF. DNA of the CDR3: TGTGCCAGCTCAGATGGACAGGGGGCGCTTAGAGAGACCCAGTACTTC.

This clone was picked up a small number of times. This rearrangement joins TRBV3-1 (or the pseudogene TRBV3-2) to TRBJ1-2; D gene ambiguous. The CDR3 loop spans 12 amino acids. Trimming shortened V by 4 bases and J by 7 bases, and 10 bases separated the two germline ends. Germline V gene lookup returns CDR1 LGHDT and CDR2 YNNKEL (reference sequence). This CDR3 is CASSPRGAGYTF. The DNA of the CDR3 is TGTGCCAGCAGCCCCCGGGGTGCTGGCTACACCTTC.

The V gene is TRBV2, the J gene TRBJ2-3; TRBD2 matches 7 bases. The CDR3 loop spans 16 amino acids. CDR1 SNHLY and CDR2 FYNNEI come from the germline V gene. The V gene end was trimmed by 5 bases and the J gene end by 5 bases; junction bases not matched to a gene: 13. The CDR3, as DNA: TGTGCCAGCAGTCCGGGGGGTGGAGCACGCGGAGATACGCAGTATTTT. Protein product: CASSPGGGARGDTQYF.

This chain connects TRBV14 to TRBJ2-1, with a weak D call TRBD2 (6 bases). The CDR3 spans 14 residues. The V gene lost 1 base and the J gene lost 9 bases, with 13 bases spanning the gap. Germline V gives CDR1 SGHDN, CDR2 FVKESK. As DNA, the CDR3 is TGTGCCAGCAGCCAAGCCCCGGGAGTAGGTGAGCAGTTCTTC. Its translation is CASSQAPGVGEQFF.

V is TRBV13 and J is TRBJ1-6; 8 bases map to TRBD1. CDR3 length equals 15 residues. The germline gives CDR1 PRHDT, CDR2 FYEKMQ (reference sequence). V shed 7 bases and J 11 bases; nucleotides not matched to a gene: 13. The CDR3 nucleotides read TGTGCCAGCACCGTCGCAGGACAGGGTACTGCACCCCTCCACTTT. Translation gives CASTVAGQGTAPLHF.

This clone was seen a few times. The CDR3 here is CASSTEGQGARGYTF. DNA of the CDR3: TGTGCCAGCAGCACGGAAGGACAGGGGGCCAGAGGCTACACCTTC. The chain couples TRBV6-5 to TRBJ1-2; TRBD1 aligns across 11 bases. The CDR3 runs 15 residues. CDR1 is MNHEY, CDR2 SVGAGI, per germline. The V and J ends lost 6 bases and 8 bases, in that order; junction bases with no gene match: 11.

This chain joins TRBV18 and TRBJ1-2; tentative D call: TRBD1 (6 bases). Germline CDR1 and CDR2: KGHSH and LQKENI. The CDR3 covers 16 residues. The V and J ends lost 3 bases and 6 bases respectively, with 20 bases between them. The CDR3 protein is CASSPQETGGQNGYTF. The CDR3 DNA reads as TGTGCCAGCTCACCTCAAGAGACAGGTGGTCAAAATGGCTACACCTTC.

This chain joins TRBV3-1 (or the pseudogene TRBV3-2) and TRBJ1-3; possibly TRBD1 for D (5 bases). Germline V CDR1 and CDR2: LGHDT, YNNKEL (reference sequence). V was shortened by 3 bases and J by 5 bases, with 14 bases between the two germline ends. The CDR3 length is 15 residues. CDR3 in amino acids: CASSQPGDKRNTIYF. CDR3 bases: TGTGCCAGCAGCCAGCCGGGGGATAAGCGAAACACCATATATTTT.

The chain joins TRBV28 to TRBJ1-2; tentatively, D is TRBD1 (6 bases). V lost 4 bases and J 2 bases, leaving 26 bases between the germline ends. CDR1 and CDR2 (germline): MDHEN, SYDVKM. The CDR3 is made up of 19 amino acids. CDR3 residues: CASSSTLKAGGTGNYGYTF. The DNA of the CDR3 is TGTGCCAGCAGTTCCACACTTAAAGCAGGAGGCACAGGGAACTATGGCTACACCTTC.

The CDR3 sequence: CASRRQETNEKLFF. CDR3 DNA sequence: TGTGCCAGCAGGAGACAGGAAACTAATGAAAAACTGTTTTTT. The genes are TRBV2 and TRBJ1-4; possible D gene TRBD1, 6 bases. The CDR3 spans 14 residues. Deletions cut 6 bases from V and 1 base from J, with 9 bases between. The germline gives CDR1 SNHLY, CDR2 FYNNEI.

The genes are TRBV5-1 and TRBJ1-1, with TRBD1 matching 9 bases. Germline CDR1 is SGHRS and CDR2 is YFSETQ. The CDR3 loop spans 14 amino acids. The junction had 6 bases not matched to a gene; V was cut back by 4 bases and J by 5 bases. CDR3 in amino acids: CASSARDRVTEAFF. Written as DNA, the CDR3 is TGCGCCAGCAGCGCCCGGGACAGGGTAACTGAAGCTTTCTTT.

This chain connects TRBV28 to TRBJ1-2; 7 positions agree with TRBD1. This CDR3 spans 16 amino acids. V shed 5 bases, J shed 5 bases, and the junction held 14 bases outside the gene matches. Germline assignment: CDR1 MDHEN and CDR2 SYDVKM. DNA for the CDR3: TGTGCCAGCAGTCTGGCGTACCGGACAGGCGGGTATGGCTACACCTTC. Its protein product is CASSLAYRTGGYGYTF.